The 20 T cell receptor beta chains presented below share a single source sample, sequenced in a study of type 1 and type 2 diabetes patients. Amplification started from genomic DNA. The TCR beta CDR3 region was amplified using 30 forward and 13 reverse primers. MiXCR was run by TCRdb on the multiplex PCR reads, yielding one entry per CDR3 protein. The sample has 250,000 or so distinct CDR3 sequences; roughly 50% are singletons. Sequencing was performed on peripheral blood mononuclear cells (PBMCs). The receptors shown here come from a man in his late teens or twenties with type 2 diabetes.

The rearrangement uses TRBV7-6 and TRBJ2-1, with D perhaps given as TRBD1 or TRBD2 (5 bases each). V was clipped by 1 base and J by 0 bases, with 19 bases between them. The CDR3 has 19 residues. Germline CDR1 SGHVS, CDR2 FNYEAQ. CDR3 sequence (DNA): TGTGCCAGCAGCTTAGTCTTGGCGGTCCAGGGACGCTCCTACAATGAGCAGTTCTTC. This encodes CASSLVLAVQGRSYNEQFF.

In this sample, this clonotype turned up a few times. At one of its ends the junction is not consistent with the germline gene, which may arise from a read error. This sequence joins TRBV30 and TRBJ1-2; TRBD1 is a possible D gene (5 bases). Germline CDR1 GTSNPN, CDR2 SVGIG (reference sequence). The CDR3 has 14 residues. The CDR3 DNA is TGTACCTGGACCCAGGGTTTATTCAGCTATGGCTACACCTTC. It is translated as CTWTQGLFSYGYTF.

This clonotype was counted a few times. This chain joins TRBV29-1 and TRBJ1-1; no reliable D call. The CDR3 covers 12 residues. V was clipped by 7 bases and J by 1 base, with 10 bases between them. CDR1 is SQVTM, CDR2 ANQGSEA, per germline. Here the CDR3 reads CSGVWANTEAFF. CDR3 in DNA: TGCAGCGGTGTGTGGGCGAACACTGAAGCTTTCTTT.

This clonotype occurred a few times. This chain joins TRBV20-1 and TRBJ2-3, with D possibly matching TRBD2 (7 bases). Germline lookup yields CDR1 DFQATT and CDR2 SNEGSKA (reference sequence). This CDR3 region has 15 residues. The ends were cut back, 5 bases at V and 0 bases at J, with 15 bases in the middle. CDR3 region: CSAVRGAGSTDTQYF. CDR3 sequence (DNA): TGCAGTGCTGTCAGGGGAGCGGGAAGCACAGATACGCAGTATTTT.

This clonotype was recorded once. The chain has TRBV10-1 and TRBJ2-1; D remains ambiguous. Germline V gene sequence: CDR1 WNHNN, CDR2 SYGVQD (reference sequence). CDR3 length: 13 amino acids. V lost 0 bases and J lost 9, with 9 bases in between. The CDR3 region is CASSESAGSEQFF. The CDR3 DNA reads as TGCGCCAGCAGTGAGTCCGCCGGGTCTGAGCAGTTCTTC.

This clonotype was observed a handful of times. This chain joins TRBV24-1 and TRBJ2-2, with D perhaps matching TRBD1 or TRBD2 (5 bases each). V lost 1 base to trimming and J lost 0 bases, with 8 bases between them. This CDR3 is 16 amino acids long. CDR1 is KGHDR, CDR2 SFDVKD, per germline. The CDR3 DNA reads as TGTGCCACCAGTGATTTTGGGGGTCCGAACACCGGGGAGCTGTTTTTT. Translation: CATSDFGGPNTGELFF.

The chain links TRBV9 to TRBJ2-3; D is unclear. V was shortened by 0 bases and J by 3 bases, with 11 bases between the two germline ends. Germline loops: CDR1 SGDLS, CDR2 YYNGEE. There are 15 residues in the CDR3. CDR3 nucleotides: TGTGCCAGCAGCGTAGATCAAGACGAAACAGATACGCAGTATTTT. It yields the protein CASSVDQDETDTQYF.

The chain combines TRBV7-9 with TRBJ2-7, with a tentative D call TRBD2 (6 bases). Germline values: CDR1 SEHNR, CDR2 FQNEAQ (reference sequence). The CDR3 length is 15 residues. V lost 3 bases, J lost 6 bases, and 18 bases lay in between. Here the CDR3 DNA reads TGTGCCAGCAGCTTGGCCGGGACTGCGCTTACCGAGCAGTACTTC. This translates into CASSLAGTALTEQYF. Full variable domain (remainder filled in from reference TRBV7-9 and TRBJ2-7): DTGVSQNPRHKITKRGQNVTFRCDPISEHNRLYWYRQTLGQGPEFLTYFQNEAQLEKSRLLSDRFSAERPKGSFSTLEIQRTEQGDSAMYLCASSLAGTALTEQYFGPGTRLTVT.

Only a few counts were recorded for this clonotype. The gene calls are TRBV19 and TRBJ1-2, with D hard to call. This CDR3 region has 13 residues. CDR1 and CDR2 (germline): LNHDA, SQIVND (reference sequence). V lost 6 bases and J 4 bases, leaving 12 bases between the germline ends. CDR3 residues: CASSPTGFYGYTF. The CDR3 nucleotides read TGTGCCAGTAGCCCTACGGGGTTCTATGGCTACACCTTC.

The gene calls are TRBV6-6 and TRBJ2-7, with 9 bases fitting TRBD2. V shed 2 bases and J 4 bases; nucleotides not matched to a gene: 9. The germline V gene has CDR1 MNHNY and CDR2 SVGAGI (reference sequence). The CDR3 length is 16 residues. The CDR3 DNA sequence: TGTGCCAGCAGTTACGGGGGTAGCGGGAGTTCTTACGAGCAGTACTTC. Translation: CASSYGGSGSSYEQYF.

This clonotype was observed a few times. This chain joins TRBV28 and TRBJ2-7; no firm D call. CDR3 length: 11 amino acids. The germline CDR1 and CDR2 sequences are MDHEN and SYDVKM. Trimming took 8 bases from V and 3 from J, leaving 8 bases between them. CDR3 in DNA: TGTGCCAGCCGACGGATCTACGAGCAGTACTTC. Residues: CASRRIYEQYF.

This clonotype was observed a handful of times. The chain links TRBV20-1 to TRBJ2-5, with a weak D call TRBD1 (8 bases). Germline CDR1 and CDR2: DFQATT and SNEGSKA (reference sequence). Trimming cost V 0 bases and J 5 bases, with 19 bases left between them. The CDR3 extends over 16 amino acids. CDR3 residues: CSARDPQGGDRETQYF. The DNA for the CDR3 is TGCAGTGCTAGAGATCCACAGGGAGGGGACAGGGAGACCCAGTACTTC.

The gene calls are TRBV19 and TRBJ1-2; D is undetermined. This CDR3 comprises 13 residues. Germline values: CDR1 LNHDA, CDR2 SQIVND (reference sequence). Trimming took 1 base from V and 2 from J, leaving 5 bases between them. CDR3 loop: CASSIAKNYGYTF. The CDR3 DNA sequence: TGTGCCAGTAGTATAGCGAAGAACTATGGCTACACCTTC.

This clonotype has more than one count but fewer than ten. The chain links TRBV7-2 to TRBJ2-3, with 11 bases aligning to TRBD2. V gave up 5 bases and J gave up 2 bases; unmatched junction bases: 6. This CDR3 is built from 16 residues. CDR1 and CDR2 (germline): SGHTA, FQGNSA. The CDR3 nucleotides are TGTGCCAGCAGCCCGAAGGGACTAGCGGCCACAGATACGCAGTATTTT. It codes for CASSPKGLAATDTQYF. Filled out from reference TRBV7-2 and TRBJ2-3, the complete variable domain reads GAGVSQSPSNKVTEKGKDVELRCDPISGHTALYWYRQSLGQGLEFLIYFQGNSAPDKSGLPSDRFSAERTGGSVSTLTIQRTQQEDSAVYLCASSPKGLAATDTQYFGPGTRLTVL.

The CDR3 DNA is TGCGCCAGCAGCCAAGAGTTTGGGCTAGTACATTACTCCTCTGGGGCCAACGTCCTGACTTTC. Its translation is CASSQEFGLVHYSSGANVLTF. This rearrangement joins TRBV4-3 to TRBJ2-6; no clear D gene. V shed 0 bases and J shed 0 bases, with 21 bases lying between them. This CDR3 has 21 residues. CDR1 is LGHNA, CDR2 YSLEER, per germline.

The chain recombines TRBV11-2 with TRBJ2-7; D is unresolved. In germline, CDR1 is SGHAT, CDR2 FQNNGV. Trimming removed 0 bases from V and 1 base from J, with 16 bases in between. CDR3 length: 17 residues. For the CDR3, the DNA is TGTGCCAGCAGCTTAGAGAGGATAGGGCCTCTTTCCTACGAGCAGTACTTC. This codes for CASSLERIGPLSYEQYF.

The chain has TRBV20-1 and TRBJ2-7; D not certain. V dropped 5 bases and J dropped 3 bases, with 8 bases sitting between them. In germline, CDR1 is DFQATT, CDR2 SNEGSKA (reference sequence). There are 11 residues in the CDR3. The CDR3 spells CSAYIRYEQYF. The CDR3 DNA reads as TGCAGTGCTTATATCCGCTACGAGCAGTACTTC.

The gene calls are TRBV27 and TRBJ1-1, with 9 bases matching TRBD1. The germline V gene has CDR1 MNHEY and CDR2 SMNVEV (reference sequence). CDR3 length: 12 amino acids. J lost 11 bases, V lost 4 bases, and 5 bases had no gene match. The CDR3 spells CASSSYDRGAFF. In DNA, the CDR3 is TGTGCCAGCAGTTCCTACGACAGGGGGGCTTTCTTT.

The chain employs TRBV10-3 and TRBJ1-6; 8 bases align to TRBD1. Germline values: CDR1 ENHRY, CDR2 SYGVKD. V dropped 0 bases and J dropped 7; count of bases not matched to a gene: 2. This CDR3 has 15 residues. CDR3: CAISESGQENSPLHF. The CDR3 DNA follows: TGTGCCATCAGTGAGTCGGGACAGGAAAATTCACCCCTCCACTTT.

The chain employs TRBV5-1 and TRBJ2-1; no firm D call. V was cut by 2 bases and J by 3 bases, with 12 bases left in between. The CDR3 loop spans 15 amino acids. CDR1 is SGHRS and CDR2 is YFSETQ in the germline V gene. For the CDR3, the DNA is TGCGCCAGCAGCTTACAAAGATCAGGCTACAATGAGCAGTTCTTC. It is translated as CASSLQRSGYNEQFF.